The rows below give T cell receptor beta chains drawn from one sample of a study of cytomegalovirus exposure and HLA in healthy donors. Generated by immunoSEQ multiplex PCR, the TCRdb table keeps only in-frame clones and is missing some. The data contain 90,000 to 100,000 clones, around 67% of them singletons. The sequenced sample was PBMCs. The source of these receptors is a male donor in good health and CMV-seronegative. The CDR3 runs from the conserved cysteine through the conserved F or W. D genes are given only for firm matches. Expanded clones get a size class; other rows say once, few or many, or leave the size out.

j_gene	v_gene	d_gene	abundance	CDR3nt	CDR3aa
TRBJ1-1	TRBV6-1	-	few	TGTGCCAGCATTTTGCGGCTGAACACTGAAGCTTTCTTT	CASILRLNTEAFF
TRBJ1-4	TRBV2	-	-	TGTGCCAGCAGTGAGGTCAGGGGTGAAAAACTGTTTTTT	CASSEVRGEKLFF
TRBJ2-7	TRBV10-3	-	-	TGTGCCATCAGTGATATCTCAGGGGCTGGCTACGAGCAGTACTTC	CAISDISGAGYEQYF
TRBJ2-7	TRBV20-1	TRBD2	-	TGCAGTGCTACTAGCGGCTACGAGCAGTACTTC	CSATSGYEQYF
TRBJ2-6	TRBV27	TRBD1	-	TGTGCCAGCAGGAACAGGGACAGGGGGCTTTCTGGGGCCAACGTCCTGACTTTC	CASRNRDRGLSGANVLTF
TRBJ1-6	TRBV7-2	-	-	TGTGCCAGCAGCCCGGGGGATTTGGGTAATTCACCCCTCCACTTT	CASSPGDLGNSPLHF
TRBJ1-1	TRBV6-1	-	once	TGTGCCAGCACTTACAGGGACACTGAAGCTTTCTTT	CASTYRDTEAFF
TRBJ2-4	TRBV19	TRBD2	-	TGTGCCAGTTTTCAACCGGGACTAGCGGGAGGGCCAACCAAAAACATTCAGTACTTC	CASFQPGLAGGPTKNIQYF
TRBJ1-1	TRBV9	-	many	TGTGCCAGCAGCCCAGAACCCGCTGAAGCTTTCTTT	CASSPEPAEAFF
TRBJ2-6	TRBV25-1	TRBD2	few	TGTGCCAGCAGTGGGCGGGGGGGCGTAGGTTCTGGGGCCAACGTCCTGACTTTC	CASSGRGGVGSGANVLTF
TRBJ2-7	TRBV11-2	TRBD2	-	TGTGCCAGCAGCTTTAGCGGGATCCCCTACGAGCAGTACTTC	CASSFSGIPYEQYF
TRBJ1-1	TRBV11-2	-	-	TGTGCCAGCAGCGTCCCATTCGAGGGATCCCCCTTGAACACTGAAGCTTTCTTT	CASSVPFEGSPLNTEAFF
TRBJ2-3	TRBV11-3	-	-	TGTGCCAGCAGCTTAGAAGGCGGCTCGGGTACGCAGTATTTT	CASSLEGGSGTQYF
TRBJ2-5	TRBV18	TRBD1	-	TGTGCCAGCTCACGACAACTTACAGGGGAAGAGACCCAGTACTTC	CASSRQLTGEETQYF
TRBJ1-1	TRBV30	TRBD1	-	TGTGCCTGGAATCGGGACAGTATGAACACTGAAGCTTTCTTT	CAWNRDSMNTEAFF
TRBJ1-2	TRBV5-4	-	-	TGTGCCAGCAGCTACGGGACTGCCGAGTTTGGCTACACCTTC	CASSYGTAEFGYTF
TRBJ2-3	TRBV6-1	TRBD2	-	TGTGCCAGCAGTGAAGCGGCGGGGGGGGGCACAGATACGCAGTATTTT	CASSEAAGGGTDTQYF
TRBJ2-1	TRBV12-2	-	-	TGTGCAAGTCGCCAAAAAGTCGTGAGGGATTCCTACAATGAGCAGTTCTTC	CASRQKVVRDSYNEQFF
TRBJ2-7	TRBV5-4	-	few	TGTGCCAGCAGCTTGGATGGAGTGAGCGGAGCCTACGAGCAGTACTTC	CASSLDGVSGAYEQYF
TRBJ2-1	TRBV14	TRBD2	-	TGTGCCAGCAGCTGGACTAGCGGGAAGGGGGAGTTCTTC	CASSWTSGKGEFF
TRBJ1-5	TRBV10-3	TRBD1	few	TGTGCCATCAGTGAAGGGGGCTACGATCAGCCCCAGCATTTT	CAISEGGYDQPQHF
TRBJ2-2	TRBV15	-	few	TGTGCCACCAGCCGAGGGGGGCGCGGCACCGGGGAGCTGTTTTTT	CATSRGGRGTGELFF
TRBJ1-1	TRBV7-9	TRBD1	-	TGTGCCAGCAGCTCTATGGGACAGGGGCGTACTGAAGCTTTCTTT	CASSSMGQGRTEAFF
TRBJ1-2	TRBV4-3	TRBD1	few	TGCGCCAGCAGCCATGATGGTGGAACAGGGGCCGATCCTTATGGCTACACCTTC	CASSHDGGTGADPYGYTF
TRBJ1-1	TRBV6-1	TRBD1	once	TGTGCCAGCACCCGGGACAGGGTACGAAACACTGAAGCTTTCTTT	CASTRDRVRNTEAFF
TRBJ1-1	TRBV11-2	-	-	TGTGCCAGCAGCTTAGGGGGCAAGAACACTGAAGCTTTCTTT	CASSLGGKNTEAFF
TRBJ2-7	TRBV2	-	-	TGTGCCAGCAGTCGCCTCAGTTCGAGGGCCAGCTCCTACGAGCAGTACTTC	CASSRLSSRASSYEQYF
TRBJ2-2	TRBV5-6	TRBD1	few	TGTGCCAGCAGCTGGGGACAGGGGGCGATCACCGGGGAGCTGTTTTTT	CASSWGQGAITGELFF
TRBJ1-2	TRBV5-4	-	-	TGTGCCAGCAGCTTGGGGTCGACAGTTAACTATGGCTACACCTTC	CASSLGSTVNYGYTF
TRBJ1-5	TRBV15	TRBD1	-	TGTGCCACCAGCGGGACAGGGAGGGCGAATCAGCCCCAGCATTTT	CATSGTGRANQPQHF
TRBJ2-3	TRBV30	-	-	TGTGCCTGGGCTCCTGGACTATCATGGTCAGATACGCAGTATTTT	CAWAPGLSWSDTQYF
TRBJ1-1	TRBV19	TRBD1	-	TGTGCCAGTAGTTTTGGTACAGGGGACCTGAACACTGAAGCTTTCTTT	CASSFGTGDLNTEAFF
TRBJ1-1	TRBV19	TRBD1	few	TGTGCCAGTAGCGACAGGGGGCAGAGCACTGAAGCTTTCTTT	CASSDRGQSTEAFF
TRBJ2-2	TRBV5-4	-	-	TGTGCCAGCAGCTTGGTACAGTACGGGGAGCTGTTTTTT	CASSLVQYGELFF
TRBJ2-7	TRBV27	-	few	TGTGCCAGCAGTTTATCTCAGGGGACGGAGTACTTC	CASSLSQGTEYF
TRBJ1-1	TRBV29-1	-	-	TGCAGCGTTGACGAGGATACTGAAGCTTTCTTT	CSVDEDTEAFF
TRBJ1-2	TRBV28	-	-	TGTGCCAGCAGGTGGGGGGGGCAGAATGGCTACACCTTC	CASRWGGQNGYTF